This T cell receptor (beta chain) was captured by sequencing in a study of spatial heterogeneity in lung cancer (dated by TCRdb to between 2017 and 2020). Study-level background: Samples were obtained from approximately 76 patients with early-stage, untreated non-small cell lung cancer from the lung TRACERx cohort. Follow-up PBMC samples were sequenced whenever available, with the median time to follow-up being 2 to 3 years after resection. Beta-chain transcripts were consistently detected in greater numbers than alpha-chain transcripts, which likely reflected higher beta-chain transcript abundance. In the raw uncorrected reads, each unique combination of TCR and UMI appeared on average more than ten times. The study quantitatively compared TCR alpha and beta repertoires across multiple tumor regions, matched nontumor lung and blood in non-small cell lung cancer. Nonsynonymous mutation counts, determined by whole-exome sequencing of tumor tissue, were related to TCR repertoire features. Both alpha and beta chains were TCR-sequenced in 200 to 250 tumor regions, about 69 matched nontumor lung samples and 56 PBMC samples obtained at surgery.

Receptor amplification or capture employed 5' RACE. The data were produced on a NextSeq 500. The TCR library protocol attached a unique molecular identifier to each TCR cDNA molecule to allow correction of PCR and sequencing errors. The original pipeline was this. TCR identification, UMI-based error correction and CDR3 extraction were performed with Decombinator tools. Expanded TCRs were defined as those above a frequency of 2 per 1,000, corresponding to the top 1% of the tumor frequency distribution. Rényi diversity was computed with the R vegan package after subsampling each repertoire 100 times to 5,000 TCRs. CDR3 similarity networks were built from amino acid triplet string-kernel similarity, with CDR3s being connected when pairwise similarity was above 0.82. TCRdb applied fastp at Q25 and MiXCR to the public reads, then kept only in-frame beta chains. Merged by CDR3 protein, the rows form single entries marked with the most common genes and DNA. The V and J calls were not made by the authors but by TCRdb's processing. The sample contains around 120,000 distinct CDR3 sequences, more than 10% of them found a single time. Of the sample, around 16% falls within the top ten clones.

On this clonotype: Its antigen is not yet known. Nothing much larger sits one base from this clone, and base qualities are not available.

What this sample's time point label stands for: blood at routine non-recurrence follow-up after resection. Without any cell sorting, TCR sequencing was performed on whole RNA extracted either from tumor and nontumor lung tissue or from cryopreserved PBMC samples. A patient was chosen for TCR sequencing only when enough RNA was available from at least two tumor regions. V loses 2 bases of germline sequence and J loses 8 bases, and the interval between the two ends is 15 bases. Taken from the germline V gene (reference sequence), the CDR1 and CDR2 loops are GTSNPN and SVGIG. The CDR3 runs 13 residues from the cysteine to the phenylalanine. The read is trimmed to its CDR3 DNA, 39 bases read in frame from base 1. Study-level results and caveats: Only about 14 patients were included in comparisons of baseline and follow-up blood repertoires. Ubiquitous expanded tumor TCRs were found in blood more often at tumor resection than at routine follow-up. Confirming at a functional level the hypothesis that regional TCRs recognize regional mutations was considered to require additional single-cell paired TCR alpha and beta sequencing.

Sequences were derived from PBMCs, sampled at follow-up. This clonotype was obtained from a male donor with early-stage non-small cell lung cancer. This chain joins TRBV30 to TRBJ1-2, with no confident D gene call. The CDR3 reads CAWSPGPHGGYTF. The DNA reads TGTGCCTGGAGTCCCGGACCCCACGGAGGCTACACCTTC.